This entry is about one T cell receptor beta chain. Data came from immunoSEQ multiplex PCR; TCRdb stores just in-frame clones and leaves some out. The sample lists 150,000 to 200,000 clones, roughly 84% occurring once. These data come from a study of cytomegalovirus exposure and HLA in healthy donors. The sequencing input was PBMCs. The receptor comes from a man aged 25-45 years in good health and CMV-seropositive.

The CDR3 region has the DNA TGTGCCAGCAGTATCCAACCGGGACAGGGGGGAGGTGAGCAGTTCTTC. Translating gives CASSIQPGQGGGEQFF. This chain links TRBV2 with TRBJ2-1; TRBD1 agrees at 11 bases. From germline, CDR1 is SNHLY and CDR2 FYNNEI. The CDR3 covers 16 residues. Trimming took 5 bases from V and 9 from J; bases not matched to a gene: 12. Full variable domain (rest looked up from reference TRBV2 and TRBJ2-1): EPEVTQTPSHQVTQMGQEVILRCVPISNHLYFYWYRQILGQKVEFLVSFYNNEISEKSEIFDDQFSVERPDGSNFTLKIRSTKLEDSAMYFCASSIQPGQGGGEQFFGPGTRLTVL.